This TCR beta chain was recovered during a study of PD-L1 blockade in urothelial cancer. Across the study: The median number of T cells present in blood samples was roughly 130,000.

Synthetic TCR analog templates were spiked into all PCRs individually. Clones were read by immunoSEQ multiplex PCR, and TCRdb kept only the in-frame ones, dropping some. In the table there are about 87,000 clones, 84% of which are singletons. CDR3 length equals 20 residues. J gave up 0 bases and V 2 bases, and 14 bases lay outside the gene matches. CDR1 and CDR2 from the germline V gene are MNHNS and SASEGT. As to time point: pretreatment peripheral blood. Patients' cancers were locally advanced or metastatic urothelial carcinomas. The clonotype originates from a man in his sixties with urothelial cancer. The sequencing used PBMCs, collected around atezolizumab (anti-PD-L1) treatment. The chain links TRBV6-1 to TRBJ2-1; 9 bases are shared with TRBD2. The CDR3 loop is CASSEPRIAGVTSSYNEQFF. The CDR3 bases are TGTGCCAGCAGTGAACCCAGAATAGCGGGGGTGACGAGCTCCTACAATGAGCAGTTCTTC.